Listed below are T cell receptor beta chains from one sample, sequenced in a study of cytomegalovirus exposure and HLA in healthy donors. This table comes from immunoSEQ multiplex PCR, and its TCRdb copy is limited to in-frame clones, with some not included. The data hold approximately 180,000 clones, with around 80% observed a single time. The sequenced sample consisted of PBMCs. These receptors all stem from a woman aged 25 to 39 in good health and CMV-seropositive. The CDR3 runs from the conserved cysteine through the conserved F or W. The D gene is left open where the match is weak. The size field is filled for only some rows; it gives once, few, many or a size class.

clone_size j_call d_call v_call cdr3_aa cdr3_nt
- TRBJ2-7 TRBD1 TRBV7-9 CASSSSGQAPYEQYF TGTGCCAGCAGCTCCTCGGGACAGGCTCCCTACGAGCAGTACTTC
- TRBJ2-2 - TRBV30 CAWSDPLYKTGELFF TGTGCCTGGAGTGACCCCCTCTATAAGACCGGGGAGCTGTTTTTT
- TRBJ2-7 TRBD1 TRBV18 CASSIGTGGNNEQYF TGTGCCAGCTCAATCGGGACAGGGGGAAACAACGAGCAGTACTTC
- TRBJ2-2 - TRBV5-1 CASSRSSNTGELFF TGCGCCAGCAGTCGGAGTTCGAACACCGGGGAGCTGTTTTTT
- TRBJ1-2 - TRBV9 CASSATGSDYTF TGTGCCAGCAGCGCTACTGGTAGTGACTACACCTTC
- TRBJ2-7 - TRBV11-3 CASSFARGNGEQYF TGTGCCAGCAGCTTTGCCCGCGGGAACGGCGAGCAGTACTTC
- TRBJ1-1 - TRBV5-1 CASSAGQSNTEAFF TGCGCCAGCAGCGCAGGACAGTCGAACACTGAAGCTTTCTTT
- TRBJ1-1 - TRBV5-1 CASSVTQGGAETFF TGCGCCAGCAGCGTAACCCAGGGAGGCGCTGAAACTTTCTTT
- TRBJ2-1 - TRBV27 CASRRESSYNEQFF TGTGCCAGCCGGAGGGAGTCCTCCTACAATGAGCAGTTCTTC
- TRBJ2-7 - TRBV27 CASSSPHRGLRDEQYF TGTGCCAGCAGTTCCCCCCACAGGGGACTTAGAGACGAGCAGTACTTC
few TRBJ1-2 TRBD1 TRBV15 CATSISGTVNYGYTF TGTGCCACCAGCATCTCCGGGACAGTGAACTATGGCTACACCTTC
once TRBJ1-1 - TRBV28 CASSLLSDMNTEAFF TGTGCCAGCAGTTTATTGTCAGACATGAACACTGAAGCTTTCTTT
- TRBJ2-7 - TRBV5-1 CASSFLQDSYEQYF TGCGCCAGCAGCTTCCTCCAGGACTCCTACGAGCAGTACTTC
- TRBJ2-5 - TRBV19 CASSIRRVGGQETQYF TGTGCCAGTAGTATCCGGAGAGTGGGGGGCCAAGAGACCCAGTACTTC
few TRBJ2-5 TRBD1 TRBV6-5 CASLTGGFKTQYF TGTGCCAGCCTGACAGGGGGCTTCAAGACCCAGTACTTC
- TRBJ2-7 TRBD1 TRBV2 CASNPDRDSYEQYF TGTGCCAGCAACCCGGACAGGGATTCCTACGAGCAGTACTTC
- TRBJ1-1 TRBD1 TRBV10-3 CAISDGQGRAEAFF TGTGCCATCAGTGACGGACAGGGTAGAGCTGAAGCTTTCTTT
once TRBJ2-1 - TRBV7-6 CASTMGHGEVYNEQFF TGTGCCAGCACCATGGGTCATGGGGAGGTATACAATGAGCAGTTCTTC
- TRBJ1-5 - TRBV10-3 CAISEFTGNDQPQHF TGTGCCATCAGTGAGTTTACAGGGAACGATCAGCCCCAGCATTTT
- TRBJ2-7 - TRBV5-4 CASSPGLGPSYEQYF TGTGCCAGCAGCCCCGGATTGGGGCCCTCCTACGAGCAGTACTTC
- TRBJ2-7 - TRBV5-1 CASSSGGTGGSYEQYF TGCGCCAGCAGCTCTGGGGGGACTGGAGGATCCTACGAGCAGTACTTC
- TRBJ2-7 - TRBV5-6 CASSLIRGVYEQYF TGTGCCAGCAGCTTGATCCGCGGAGTCTACGAGCAGTACTTC
- TRBJ2-5 TRBD1 TRBV2 CASSVDRGETETQYF TGTGCCAGCAGTGTGGACAGGGGCGAGACGGAGACCCAGTACTTC
- TRBJ2-1 - TRBV28 CASSLVTRFYNEQFF TGTGCCAGCAGTTTGGTTACTAGGTTTTACAATGAGCAGTTCTTC
- TRBJ2-3 TRBD2 TRBV30 CAWSWTSGRNTQYF TGTGCCTGGAGTTGGACTAGCGGGAGGAATACGCAGTATTTT
- TRBJ2-7 TRBD1 TRBV28 CATRQGGLKEQYF TGTGCCACGCGACAGGGGGGACTGAAGGAGCAGTACTTC
- TRBJ1-1 - TRBV12-5 CASGLVSGNTEAFF TGTGCTAGTGGTTTGGTATCAGGGAACACTGAAGCTTTCTTT
few TRBJ1-5 - TRBV6-4 CASSAVGGVQPQHF TGTGCCAGCAGTGCCGTCGGGGGGGTTCAGCCCCAGCATTTT
- TRBJ1-2 - TRBV6-1 CASSATGIRYGYTF TGTGCCAGCAGTGCAACAGGGATAAGGTATGGCTACACCTTC
- TRBJ2-4 - TRBV6-6 CASSYFRTENIQYF TGTGCCAGCAGTTACTTCCGGACAGAAAACATTCAGTACTTC
- TRBJ2-6 TRBD1 TRBV11-2 CASAQGAFPSGANVLTF TGTGCCAGCGCCCAGGGGGCATTCCCCTCTGGGGCCAACGTCCTGACTTTC
- TRBJ2-5 TRBD2 TRBV2 CASSDFWREAQETQYF TGTGCCAGCAGTGATTTTTGGCGGGAGGCTCAAGAGACCCAGTACTTC
- TRBJ2-7 - TRBV7-8 CASSLLPGPYEQYF TGTGCCAGCAGCTTACTTCCAGGGCCCTACGAGCAGTACTTC
- TRBJ2-4 - TRBV23-1 CASSRDTGSKNIQYF TGCGCCAGCAGTCGCGATACAGGGTCCAAAAACATTCAGTACTTC
- TRBJ2-7 TRBD2 TRBV30 CAWRGGLAPSSYEQYF TGTGCCTGGAGGGGAGGACTAGCGCCGAGCTCCTACGAGCAGTACTTC
few TRBJ2-2 - TRBV28 CASSFSGANTGELFF TGTGCCAGCAGTTTTTCCGGGGCGAACACCGGGGAGCTGTTTTTT
once TRBJ2-4 TRBD2 TRBV9 CASSAGTSGNIQYF TGTGCCAGCAGCGCCGGGACTAGCGGAAACATTCAGTACTTC
- TRBJ2-5 - TRBV11-3 CASSLGGEETQYF TGTGCCAGCAGCTTAGGCGGAGAAGAGACCCAGTACTTC
- TRBJ1-3 - TRBV5-1 CASSLDYSTSGNTIYF TGCGCCAGCAGCTTGGATTACAGTACCTCTGGAAACACCATATATTTT